This TCR beta chain came from a study of T cell responses to AZD1222 COVID-19 vaccine. Second-dose recipients at about 4 or about 12 weeks were treated as one pooled group. The ends were cut back, 0 bases at V and 6 bases at J, with 2 bases in the middle. The germline V gene encodes CDR1 LNHDA and CDR2 SQIVND (reference sequence). The CDR3 sequence is 12 residues long. Assay: immunoSEQ multiplex PCR; the TCRdb copy retains only in-frame clones and omits some. Among about 140,000 clones, approximately 89% were seen once, and the ten largest hold approximately 1.2%. The V call is TRBV19, the J call TRBJ2-2, with D uncertain. This TCR came from an adult who received the AZD1222 COVID-19 vaccine. Sequencing used peripheral blood, obtained 28 days after the second AZD1222 dose. CDR3 nucleotide sequence: TGTGCCAGTAGTATAGACCCCGGGGAGCTGTTTTTT. It translates to CASSIDPGELFF.